These 17 T cell receptor beta chains were all obtained from the same sample, sequenced in a study of T cells in Graves' hyperthyroidism and ophthalmopathy. RNA transcripts served as the template for amplifying TCR beta CDR3 regions. HTBI primers were the set used in a first-round RT-PCR of the TCR CDR3. Using its own MiXCR run on the multiplex PCR reads, TCRdb lists one record per CDR3 protein. Of about 420,000 distinct CDR3 sequences in the sample, roughly 14% were seen once. Sequenced material: blood. The receptors come from a woman under 30 with Graves' hyperthyroidism.

There are many counts of this clonotype. V gene TRBV6-1 combines with J gene TRBJ1-5; TRBD1 agrees at 7 bases. V lost 5 bases to trimming and J lost 3 bases; unmatched junction nucleotides: 4. Per germline, CDR1 MNHNS and CDR2 SASEGT. The CDR3 length is 14 residues. The CDR3 DNA sequence: TGTGCCAGCAGTAGCGGGACAGTCAATCAGCCCCAGCATTTT. Its translation is CASSSGTVNQPQHF.

This clonotype has a count of ten or more. The chain employs TRBV7-3 and TRBJ2-1; 9 bases fit TRBD2. The germline V gene has CDR1 SGHTA and CDR2 FQGTGA. The CDR3 is 16 residues long. V lost 4 bases and J lost 9; bases outside the gene matches: 13. This chain's CDR3 is CASSSPGTSWPPEQFF. DNA of the CDR3: TGTGCCAGCAGCTCACCTGGGACTAGCTGGCCCCCTGAGCAGTTCTTC.

This clonotype was picked up many times. This chain connects TRBV6-1 to TRBJ2-6; a weak D match, TRBD2 (6 bases). This CDR3 comprises 16 residues. Trimming pared 5 bases from V and 0 bases from J, leaving 11 bases between. Per the germline V gene, CDR1 is MNHNS and CDR2 is SASEGT. CDR3 coding DNA: TGTGCCAGCAGTCCGGGGGTCTTCTCTGGGGCCAACGTCCTGACTTTC. It specifies CASSPGVFSGANVLTF.

This clonotype has ten or more counts. J is TRBJ2-7 and V is TRBV2; D is undetermined. The CDR3 totals 12 residues. Trimming took 6 bases from V and 6 from J, leaving 12 bases between them. Germline V CDR1 and CDR2: SNHLY, FYNNEI. CDR3 in amino acids: CASRLAWGEQYF. DNA of the CDR3: TGTGCCAGCAGGCTGGCTTGGGGCGAGCAGTACTTC.

This clonotype was seen many times. V usage is TRBV11-3 and J usage is TRBJ2-7; D possibly corresponds to TRBD2 (6 bases). Germline CDR1 reads SGHNT; CDR2 reads YENEEA. The CDR3 extends over 14 amino acids. The germline V and J ends were trimmed by 4 bases and 1 base, with 11 bases remaining between them. CDR3 protein: CASSSRTTSYEQYF. CDR3 coding DNA: TGTGCCAGCAGCTCTCGGACTACTTCCTACGAGCAGTACTTC.

This clonotype showed up just a few times. This chain joins TRBV19 and TRBJ2-5, with TRBD2 as a possible D gene (6 bases). The V end was cut by 3 bases, the J end by 9 bases, with 14 bases between. The germline V gene encodes CDR1 LNHDA and CDR2 SQIVND (reference sequence). This CDR3 is built from 13 residues. The CDR3, as DNA: TGTGCCAGTAGTATTCGGGGGTTTGGGGCCCAGTACTTC. Residues: CASSIRGFGAQYF.

This clonotype was seen at least ten times. V is TRBV11-1 and J is TRBJ2-5, with 8 bases identical to TRBD2. Germline trimming cut 5 bases from V and 5 bases from J; bases unmatched to any gene: 7. Germline V gene data show CDR1 as SGHAT and CDR2 as FQDESV (reference sequence). The CDR3 spans 14 residues. The CDR3 bases are TGTGCCAGCAGCCCGCAAAGACTAGCGGAGACCCAGTACTTC. It translates to CASSPQRLAETQYF.

The chain employs TRBV6-5 and TRBJ1-4; weak D call: TRBD1 (5 bases). This CDR3 is 14 amino acids long. In germline, CDR1 is MNHEY, CDR2 SVGAGI. The V and J ends lost 4 bases and 7 bases respectively, with 13 bases between them. The CDR3 DNA is TGTGCCAGCAGTTCCGGGGGGGTGGGTGAAAAACTGTTTTTT. This codes for CASSSGGVGEKLFF.

Many counts were recorded for this clonotype. An end of the junction does not agree with germline; a read error may underlie this. The gene calls are TRBV7-7 and TRBJ1-1, with D possibly TRBD1 on 5 matching bases. Germline-derived CDR1 and CDR2 are SSHAT and FNYEAQ (reference sequence). The CDR3 sequence is 14 residues long. CDR3 sequence (DNA): TGTGCTAGCAGCCCCCTGGGTCAGGGTGTTGAAGCTTTCTTT. Amino acids: CASSPLGQGVEAFF.

This clonotype was found a few times. The genes are TRBV6-2 or TRBV6-3 and TRBJ2-7; either TRBD1 or TRBD2 may supply D (5 bases each). CDR1 and CDR2 (germline): MNHEY, SVGEGT. V was clipped by 2 bases and J by 2 bases, with 10 bases between them. This CDR3 has 14 amino acids. CDR3 sequence: CASSYGGVPYEQYF. CDR3 DNA sequence: TGTGCCAGCAGTTACGGGGGAGTTCCCTACGAGCAGTACTTC.

This clonotype was seen a handful of times. The DNA of the CDR3 is TGCGCCAGCAGTCGACTAGCGGGGGGGATGTTCGAGCAGTACTTC. It is translated as CASSRLAGGMFEQYF. This chain joins TRBV4-1 and TRBJ2-7; 14 positions agree with TRBD2. The germline gives CDR1 MGHRA, CDR2 YSYEKL. This CDR3 spans 15 amino acids. V gave up 6 bases and J gave up 6 bases; unmatched junction bases: 7.

The V and J genes are TRBV7-3 and TRBJ2-2; TRBD2 agrees at 10 bases. The CDR3 totals 16 residues. Germline V gene sequence: CDR1 SGHTA, CDR2 FQGTGA. J gave up 3 bases and V 4 bases, and 5 bases lay outside the gene matches. The CDR3 here is CASSSSGGAYTGELFF. In nucleotides, the CDR3 is TGTGCCAGCAGCTCAAGCGGGGGGGCTTACACCGGGGAGCTGTTTTTT.

V and J are TRBV5-4 and TRBJ1-5, with D uncertain. Trimming took 0 bases from V and 9 from J, leaving 10 bases between them. Germline CDR1 SGHNT, CDR2 YYREEE (reference sequence). The CDR3 length is 13 residues. CDR3 DNA: TGTGCCAGCAGCTTGGGGCAGAATGGGCCCCAGCATTTT. Its protein is CASSLGQNGPQHF.

In its sample, this clonotype was seen many times. The chain employs TRBV9 and TRBJ1-5; D ambiguous. V lost 3 bases and J 0 bases, leaving 7 bases between the germline ends. The CDR3 runs 14 residues. From germline, CDR1 is SGDLS and CDR2 YYNGEE. The CDR3: CASSASNSNQPQHF. The CDR3 DNA is TGTGCCAGCAGCGCCTCAAATAGCAATCAGCCCCAGCATTTT.

A few counts support this clonotype. The rearrangement joins TRBV9 to TRBJ2-1; a weak D match, TRBD2 (6 bases). Germline V gene data show CDR1 as SGDLS and CDR2 as YYNGEE. This CDR3 is 14 amino acids long. V shed 6 bases and J shed 10 bases, with 20 bases lying between them. The CDR3 DNA is TGTGCCAGCACGTCGGGGACTGGGCCATGGGAGCAGTTCTTC. Its translation: CASTSGTGPWEQFF.

The sample holds a few counts of this clonotype. The V call is TRBV7-9, the J call TRBJ2-5; D is unresolved. Germline CDR1 and CDR2: SEHNR and FQNEAQ (reference sequence). The CDR3 is 14 residues long. Trimming took off 1 base at V and 5 bases at J, with 11 bases between the two ends. For the CDR3, the DNA is TGTGCCAGCAGCTTAGGAGCTAATCGCGAGACCCAGTACTTC. It translates to CASSLGANRETQYF.

This clonotype was counted at least ten times. The CDR3 DNA reads TGTGCCACCAGTGGGTTCGGGACAGGGAACCACGAGCAGTACTTC. This translates into CATSGFGTGNHEQYF. The chain employs TRBV24-1 and TRBJ2-7, with 9 bases matching TRBD1. Looked up from germline, CDR1 is KGHDR and CDR2 is SFDVKD. V gave up 5 bases and J gave up 5 bases; unmatched junction bases: 9. This CDR3 region has 15 residues.